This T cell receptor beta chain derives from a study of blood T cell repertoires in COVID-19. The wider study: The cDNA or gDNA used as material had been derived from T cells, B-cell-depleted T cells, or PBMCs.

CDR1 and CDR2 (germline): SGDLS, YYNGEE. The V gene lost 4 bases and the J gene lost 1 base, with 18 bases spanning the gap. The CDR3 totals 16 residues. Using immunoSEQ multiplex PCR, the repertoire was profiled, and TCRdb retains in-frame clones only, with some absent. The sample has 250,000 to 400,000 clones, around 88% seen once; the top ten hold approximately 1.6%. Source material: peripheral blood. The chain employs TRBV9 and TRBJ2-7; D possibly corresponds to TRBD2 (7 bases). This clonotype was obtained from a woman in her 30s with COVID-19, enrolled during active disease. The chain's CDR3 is CASSPDGGPLSYEQYF. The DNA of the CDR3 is TGTGCCAGCAGCCCCGACGGGGGGCCACTTTCCTACGAGCAGTACTTC. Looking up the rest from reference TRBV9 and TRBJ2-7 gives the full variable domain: DSGVTQTPKHLITATGQRVTLRCSPRSGDLSVYWYQQSLDQGLQFLIQYYNGEERAKGNILERFSAQQFPDLHSELNLSSLELGDSALYFCASSPDGGPLSYEQYFGPGTRLTVT.